This TCR beta chain was captured by sequencing in a study of blood T cell repertoires in COVID-19 (TCRdb year 2020). Context from the whole study: Collaborator samples came from the United States, Italy and Spain and covered acute and convalescent phases of COVID-19. The prospective study material was composed of cDNA or gDNA derived from T cells, B-cell-depleted T cells, or PBMCs. Deeply sampled blood TCRbeta repertoires from subjects exposed to, actively infected with, or recovered from COVID-19 were included in the dataset. The repertoires were released in a freely available public database meant as a resource for research on the immune response to SARS-CoV-2. The samples were drawn from two sources: the first 160 participants of the ongoing ImmuneRACE study, and fewer than 1,500 subjects contributed by 6 global collaborators. Nearly every sample came with metadata listing a de-identified subject ID, COVID-19 status, age in years and sex. Where HLA class I and class II types were available, the types were taken from metadata supplied by the sample provider, not from assay-based typing. Study-wide conclusions, independent of this receptor: How much clinical and demographic metadata was included differed by source and by participant, and the metadata was provided uncurated.

Whole blood was collected in K2EDTA tubes by collaborating institutions according to the institutions' own protocols. For TCRbeta analysis, collaborators shipped samples in one of three forms: frozen whole blood, isolated PBMCs, or DNA extracted from either of those sample types. TCRbeta CDR3 regions were amplified from genomic DNA by means of the immunoSEQ Assay, a bias-controlled multiplex PCR. In the source study's methods: The number of nucleated cells in each sample was estimated by amplification of reference gene primers within the assay. Sequence reads were collapsed and filtered to measure the absolute abundance of every unique TCRbeta CDR3 rearrangement. Productive Simpson clonality was computed per sample as the square root of Simpson's diversity index over productive rearrangements. Here the immuneACCESS table is served through TCRdb, limited to in-frame sequences with V and J called. Missing clones are a known gap in these copies; in checked studies unresolved V genes cover under half, and the rest lacks a known reason. From that table come the V and J calls and clone size; the DNA was used to work out D and trimming. In this sample the table shows about 200,000 clones, 70% to 90% of which occur a single time. Clones ranked in the top ten supply roughly 5.6% of the sample.

This clone occurred once. The antigen it recognizes is unknown. Within one base of it there is no much larger clone, and no base qualities were kept. The germline V gene (reference sequence) sets CDR1 to LGHDT and CDR2 to YNNKEL. The CDR3 has 17 amino acids, counting the end cysteine and phenylalanine. This entry keeps only the CDR3 DNA: 51 bases, framed from base 1. At the junction V is shortened by 0 bases and J by 0 bases; bases outside the gene matches: 4. The V and J segments used are TRBV3-1 (or the pseudogene TRBV3-2) and TRBJ2-2; TRBD1 lines up with 7 middle nucleotides. The source is a man aged 40-55 years with active or convalescent COVID-19. Sequencing was carried out using peripheral blood. The DNA sequence is TGTGCCAGCAGCCAAGATGTTGACAGGGCGAACACCGGGGAGCTGTTTTTT. It translates as CASSQDVDRANTGELFF.